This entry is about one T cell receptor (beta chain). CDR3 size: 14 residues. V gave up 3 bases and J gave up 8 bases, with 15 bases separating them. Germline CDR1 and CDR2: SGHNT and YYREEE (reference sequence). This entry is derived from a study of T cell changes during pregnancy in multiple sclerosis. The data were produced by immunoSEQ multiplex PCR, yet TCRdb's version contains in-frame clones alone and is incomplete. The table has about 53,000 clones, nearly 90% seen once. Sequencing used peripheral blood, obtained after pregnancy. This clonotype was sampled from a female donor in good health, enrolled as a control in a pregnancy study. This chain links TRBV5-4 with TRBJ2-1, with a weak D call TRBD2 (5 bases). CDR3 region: CASSSSRERDEQFF. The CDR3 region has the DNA TGTGCCAGCAGCTCGTCCCGGGAACGGGATGAGCAGTTCTTC.